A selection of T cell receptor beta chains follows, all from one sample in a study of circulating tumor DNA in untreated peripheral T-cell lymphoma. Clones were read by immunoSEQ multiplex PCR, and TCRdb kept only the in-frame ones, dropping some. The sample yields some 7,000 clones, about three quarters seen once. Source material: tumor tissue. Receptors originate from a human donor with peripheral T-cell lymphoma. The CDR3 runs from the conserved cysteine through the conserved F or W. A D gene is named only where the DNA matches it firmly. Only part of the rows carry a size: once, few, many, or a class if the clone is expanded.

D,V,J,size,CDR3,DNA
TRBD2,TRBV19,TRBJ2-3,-,CASKIAGADTQYF,TGTGCCAGTAAAATAGCGGGAGCAGATACGCAGTATTTT
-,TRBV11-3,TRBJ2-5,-,CASSLDSVRVRETQYF,TGTGCCAGCAGCTTAGATAGCGTCAGAGTGCGGGAGACCCAGTACTTC
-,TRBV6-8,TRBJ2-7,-,CASTLIAGVGYEQYF,TGTGCCAGCACCCTTATCGCAGGGGTCGGCTACGAGCAGTACTTC
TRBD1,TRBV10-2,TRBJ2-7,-,CASSPQGAIPYEQYF,TGCGCCAGCAGCCCCCAGGGGGCGATACCCTACGAGCAGTACTTC
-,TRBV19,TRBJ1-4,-,CASSTPRELGNEKLFF,TGTGCCAGTAGTACCCCGCGGGAGCTAGGTAATGAAAAACTGTTTTTT
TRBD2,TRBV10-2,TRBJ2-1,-,CASGTSGKYNEQFF,TGCGCCAGCGGGACTAGCGGGAAATACAATGAGCAGTTCTTC
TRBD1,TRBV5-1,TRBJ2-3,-,CASSLDGQGTDTQYF,TGCGCCAGCAGCTTGGATGGACAGGGCACAGATACGCAGTATTTT
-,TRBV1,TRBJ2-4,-,CASSLAGEAKNIQYF,TGCGCCAGCAGCCTAGCGGGAGAGGCCAAAAACATTCAGTACTTC
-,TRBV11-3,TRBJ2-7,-,CASSFPGHATGPYEQYF,TGTGCCAGCAGCTTCCCCGGCCACGCTACAGGGCCCTACGAGCAGTACTTC
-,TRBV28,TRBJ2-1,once,CASSLTYQVHEQFF,TGTGCCAGCAGTTTGACCTACCAGGTCCATGAGCAGTTCTTC
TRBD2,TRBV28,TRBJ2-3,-,CASSPNPTSAPSTDTQYF,TGTGCCAGCAGTCCGAACCCAACTAGCGCACCAAGCACAGATACGCAGTATTTT
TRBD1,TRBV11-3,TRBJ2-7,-,CASNGGQGAPYEQYF,TGTGCCAGCAATGGAGGACAGGGGGCTCCCTACGAGCAGTACTTC
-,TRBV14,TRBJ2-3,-,CASSRTDTQYF,TGTGCCAGCAGCCGCACAGATACGCAGTATTTT
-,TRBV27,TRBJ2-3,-,CASSLNVASTDTQYF,TGTGCCAGCAGTTTGAACGTCGCTAGCACAGATACGCAGTATTTT
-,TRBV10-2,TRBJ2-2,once,CASSESPGGYTGELFF,TGCGCCAGCAGTGAGTCTCCCGGAGGATACACCGGGGAGCTGTTTTTT
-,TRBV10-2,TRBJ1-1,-,CATLTGRLTEAFF,TGCGCCACACTAACCGGGAGGCTCACTGAAGCTTTCTTT
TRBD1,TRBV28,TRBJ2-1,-,CASSLDRVSNEQFF,TGTGCCAGCAGCTTGGACAGGGTCAGCAATGAGCAGTTCTTC
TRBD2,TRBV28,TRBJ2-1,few,CASSVVPGTSGDYNEQFF,TGTGCCAGCAGCGTTGTGCCCGGGACTAGCGGGGACTACAATGAGCAGTTCTTC
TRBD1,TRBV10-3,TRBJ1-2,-,CAISEADRVYYGYTF,TGTGCCATCAGTGAGGCGGACAGGGTCTACTATGGCTACACCTTC
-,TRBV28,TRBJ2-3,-,CASSYIATSTDTQYF,TGTGCCAGCAGTTACATCGCCACTAGCACAGATACGCAGTATTTT
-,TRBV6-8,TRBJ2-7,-,CASSRPGREQYF,TGTGCCAGCAGTAGACCAGGACGAGAGCAGTACTTC
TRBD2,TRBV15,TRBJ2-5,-,CATSRDLWSSGRMAETQYF,TGTGCCACCAGCAGAGATCTCTGGTCTAGCGGACGGATGGCGGAGACCCAGTACTTC